This paragraph covers one TCR beta chain sequence. The antigen is undetermined. The data were taken from a study of graft-versus-host responses after intestinal transplantation. Study details: Recipients were given multivisceral, liver-intestinal, or isolated intestinal transplants. Anti-thymocyte globulin induction, then tacrolimus and steroids for approximately 3 years, went to all recipients. Study-level points and caveats: Declines in HvG clones occurring early post-transplant were associated with peak circulating GvH clone levels. Some GvH clones were seen earlier in gut or blood, suggesting intestinal origin.

The method was immunoSEQ multiplex PCR; TCRdb's version includes in-frame clones alone and lacks a portion of them. The sample includes about 70,000 clones, 90% of them seen just once. Germline CDR1 and CDR2: LNHNV and YYDKDF (reference sequence). With 5 bases clipped from V and 5 bases from J, the junction kept 8 bases outside the gene matches. The length of the CDR3 is 15 residues. Source: unstimulated CD8+ T cells sorted from spleen or lymph node cells, taken before transplant. The V gene is TRBV15, the J gene TRBJ2-5; 10 bases agree with TRBD1. The receptor comes from a human donor who was the organ donor for an intestinal transplant. This chain's CDR3 is CATSVTGGARETQYF. Written as DNA, the CDR3 is TGTGCCACCAGCGTGACAGGGGGCGCGAGGGAGACCCAGTACTTC.